These 22 T cell receptor beta chains share one sample of origin, sequenced in a study of shared clonotypes between healthy human individuals. Some clones are missing from TCRdb's copy, which holds only in-frame ones; the method was immunoSEQ multiplex PCR. Of some 740,000 clones in the sample, around 93% were seen once. Naive CD8 cells lacked CD45RO, underwent positive selection for CCR7 and left out terminally differentiated effector memory CD45RA+ cells. Sequenced sample: naive CD8+ T cells sorted from blood. These receptors came from a man aged 25 to 45 in good health.

This sequence joins TRBV27 and TRBJ1-5; TRBD1 is a possible D gene (6 bases). Germline values: CDR1 MNHEY, CDR2 SMNVEV (reference sequence). This CDR3 is 15 amino acids long. Trimming pared 5 bases from V and 0 bases from J, leaving 11 bases between. CDR3 coding DNA: TGTGCCAGCAGTAGGACAGCTTATAGCAATCAGCCCCAGCATTTT. Its protein is CASSRTAYSNQPQHF.

The chain employs TRBV9 and TRBJ2-3; TRBD2 might be the D (6 bases). V was pared by 0 bases and J by 3 bases, with 14 bases between. The CDR3 covers 16 residues. Germline-derived CDR1 and CDR2 are SGDLS and YYNGEE. The CDR3 protein is CASSVGVGGRTDTQYF. The CDR3 DNA follows: TGTGCCAGCAGCGTAGGCGTTGGGGGGAGAACAGATACGCAGTATTTT.

The rearrangement uses TRBV19 and TRBJ2-5; D is unclear. With 10 bases removed from V and 0 bases from J, the gap between germline ends came to 12 bases. The germline V gene encodes CDR1 LNHDA and CDR2 SQIVND (reference sequence). The CDR3 contains 13 residues. CDR3 in DNA: TGTGCCACCGCACCCATCGACCAAGAGACCCAGTACTTC. It translates to CATAPIDQETQYF. The complete variable domain, with remaining parts taken from reference TRBV19 and TRBJ2-5, reads DGGITQSPKYLFRKEGQNVTLSCEQNLNHDAMYWYRQDPGQGLRLIYYSQIVNDFQKGDIAEGYSVSREKKESFPLTVTSAQKNPTAFYLCATAPIDQETQYFGPGTRLLVL.

This rearrangement joins TRBV9 to TRBJ2-5; D is perhaps TRBD1 (5 bases). Germline V gene sequence: CDR1 SGDLS, CDR2 YYNGEE. Trimming cost V 3 bases and J 2 bases, with 17 bases left between them. This CDR3 region has 16 residues. Here the CDR3 DNA reads TGTGCCAGCAGCGCTCCCCCGGCAGGGCCACAAGAGACCCAGTACTTC. It is translated as CASSAPPAGPQETQYF.

The gene calls are TRBV29-1 and TRBJ2-1, with 14 bases that match TRBD2. The CDR3 is 15 residues long. After removal of 6 bases from V and 9 bases from J, the junction contained 10 bases not matched to a gene. Germline CDR1 is SQVTM and CDR2 is ANQGSEA. The CDR3 sequence is CSVTMTGLAGAEQFF. The CDR3 DNA sequence: TGCAGCGTAACTATGACGGGACTAGCGGGAGCTGAGCAGTTCTTC.

The gene calls are TRBV27 and TRBJ2-7, with TRBD2 as a possible D gene (6 bases). Per germline, CDR1 MNHEY and CDR2 SMNVEV (reference sequence). The CDR3 loop spans 15 amino acids. V was cut by 5 bases and J by 7 bases, with 21 bases left in between. The CDR3 region is CASSSRELPSWEQYF. The CDR3 nucleotides read TGTGCCAGCAGTAGCCGGGAGCTCCCTAGTTGGGAGCAGTACTTC.

This sequence joins TRBV6-5 and TRBJ2-1; a possible D gene is TRBD2 (6 bases). The CDR3 has 13 amino acids. V was shortened by 8 bases and J by 4 bases, with 12 bases between the two germline ends. CDR1 and CDR2 from the germline V gene are MNHEY and SVGAGI. CDR3 nucleotide sequence: TGTGCCAGCCGGGAGCGGAGATACAATGAGCAGTTCTTC. The encoded protein is CASRERRYNEQFF.

As to this clone: This sample includes further DNA sequences coding for the same CDR3. This chain uses TRBV6-5 with TRBJ1-5, with D unresolved. The CDR3 totals 13 residues. CDR1 MNHEY and CDR2 SVGAGI come from the germline V gene. V was trimmed by 0 bases and J by 6 bases, leaving 6 bases between them. CDR3 loop: CASSYSNGQPQHF. The CDR3 DNA is TGTGCCAGCAGTTACTCGAATGGTCAGCCCCAGCATTTT.

The chain combines TRBV7-2 with TRBJ1-3; D unclear. With 2 bases removed from V and 0 bases from J, the gap between germline ends came to 11 bases. The CDR3 runs to 16 residues. CDR1 SGHTA and CDR2 FQGNSA come from the germline V gene. The DNA of the CDR3 is TGTGCCAGCAGCTTAATGCCAGACCTCTCTGGAAACACCATATATTTT. Translated: CASSLMPDLSGNTIYF.

The V call is TRBV2, the J call TRBJ2-3; D is possibly TRBD2 (5 bases). V lost 8 bases, J lost 4 bases, and 13 bases lay in between. The CDR3 is made up of 13 amino acids. In germline, CDR1 is SNHLY, CDR2 FYNNEI. CDR3 in amino acids: CASQELDPDTQYF. In nucleotides, the CDR3 is TGTGCCAGCCAGGAACTAGATCCAGATACGCAGTATTTT.

This rearrangement joins TRBV9 to TRBJ1-3, with a weak D call TRBD1 (5 bases). The CDR3 covers 16 residues. Germline CDR1 reads SGDLS; CDR2 reads YYNGEE. Trimming cost V 0 bases and J 8 bases, with 18 bases left between them. The CDR3 DNA follows: TGTGCCAGCAGCGTAGAGGGTGGGGACTTTCGTGACACCATATATTTT. Residues: CASSVEGGDFRDTIYF.

The chain recombines TRBV28 with TRBJ1-4, with 9 bases lining up with TRBD1. V dropped 1 base and J dropped 0; count of bases not matched to a gene: 6. The V gene's germline CDR1 is MDHEN and CDR2 SYDVKM. The CDR3 runs to 18 residues. The CDR3 region has the DNA TGTGCCAGCAGTTTATCGGGGGACAGGGATGCAACTAATGAAAAACTGTTTTTT. Translation gives CASSLSGDRDATNEKLFF.

The chain carries TRBV10-3 and TRBJ2-7, with 7 bases aligning to TRBD1. With V trimmed by 10 bases and J by 5 bases, 11 bases remained unmatched. Looked up from germline, CDR1 is ENHRY and CDR2 is SYGVKD. The CDR3 is 13 amino acids. CDR3: CATGTGVEDEQYF. The CDR3 bases are TGTGCCACCGGCACAGGGGTCGAGGACGAGCAGTACTTC.

This clone was counted only a few times. The J gene is TRBJ1-2, the V gene TRBV7-9; no reliable D call. The germline CDR1 and CDR2 sequences are SEHNR and FQNEAQ (reference sequence). Trimming took 4 bases from V and 1 from J, leaving 13 bases between them. The CDR3 sequence is 15 residues long. The CDR3 DNA reads as TGTGCCAGCAGCTCGAGCTTTGTCAATAACTATGGCTACACCTTC. As protein: CASSSSFVNNYGYTF.

J is TRBJ2-1 and V is TRBV7-2; 8 bases agree with TRBD2. V lost 4 bases to trimming and J lost 9 bases; unmatched junction nucleotides: 17. CDR3 size: 17 residues. Per the germline V gene, CDR1 is SGHTA and CDR2 is FQGNSA. The CDR3 DNA reads as TGTGCCAGCAGCTCCCTCTCCCCCGGGACTAGTCGCGGTGAGCAGTTCTTC. The encoded protein is CASSSLSPGTSRGEQFF.

V gene TRBV7-8 combines with J gene TRBJ2-7; D remains ambiguous. The CDR3 sequence is 12 residues long. Germline-derived CDR1 and CDR2 are SGHVS and FQNEAQ. V lost 7 bases to trimming and J lost 5 bases, with 12 bases between them. The CDR3 sequence: CASTPGFNEQYF. The CDR3 region has the DNA TGTGCCAGCACTCCGGGTTTCAACGAGCAGTACTTC.

This chain connects TRBV29-1 to TRBJ2-7, with 10 bases lining up with TRBD1. This CDR3 has 14 residues. In germline, CDR1 is SQVTM, CDR2 ANQGSEA. With 5 bases clipped from V and 5 bases from J, the junction kept 9 bases outside the gene matches. CDR3 sequence (DNA): TGCAGCGTTTCCCCGGGACAGGGGATCAACGAGCAGTACTTC. Translation gives CSVSPGQGINEQYF.

This sequence joins TRBV4-1 and TRBJ2-3, with D unresolved. CDR3 length equals 15 residues. Germline CDR1 and CDR2: MGHRA and YSYEKL. Trimming cost V 1 base and J 4 bases, with 12 bases left between them. Here the CDR3 DNA reads TGCGCCAGCAGCCAAGTCGCGGACCCTCCAGATACGCAGTATTTT. This gives the protein CASSQVADPPDTQYF.

The chain joins TRBV19 to TRBJ2-7, with TRBD2 identical over 8 bases. V lost 5 bases to trimming and J lost 4 bases; unmatched junction nucleotides: 4. The CDR3 covers 13 residues. From germline, CDR1 is LNHDA and CDR2 SQIVND (reference sequence). The CDR3 spells CASSAGRGYEQYF. The CDR3 nucleotides are TGTGCCAGTAGTGCCGGGAGGGGTTACGAGCAGTACTTC.

A remark on this clone: Other DNA sequences of this sample code for an identical CDR3. The gene calls are TRBV5-5 and TRBJ2-7; D remains unclear. The CDR3 spans 11 residues. The germline V gene encodes CDR1 SGHKS and CDR2 YYEKEE (reference sequence). Trimming shortened V by 2 bases and J by 4 bases, and 4 bases separated the two germline ends. The CDR3 DNA sequence: TGTGCCAGCAGCTTCCGGTACGAGCAGTACTTC. It specifies CASSFRYEQYF.

As to this clone: Other DNA sequences in the same sample also yield this CDR3. This rearrangement joins TRBV9 to TRBJ2-3; D gene unclear. Per the germline V gene, CDR1 is SGDLS and CDR2 is YYNGEE. V shed 0 bases and J shed 2 bases, with 4 bases lying between them. The CDR3 is 13 amino acids. The CDR3 region is CASSVVLTDTQYF. Written as DNA, the CDR3 is TGTGCCAGCAGCGTAGTGCTCACAGATACGCAGTATTTT. Drawing the rest from reference TRBV9 and TRBJ2-3, the complete variable domain is DSGVTQTPKHLITATGQRVTLRCSPRSGDLSVYWYQQSLDQGLQFLIQYYNGEERAKGNILERFSAQQFPDLHSELNLSSLELGDSALYFCASSVVLTDTQYFGPGTRLTVL.

This chain uses TRBV11-2 with TRBJ2-7; D is unclear. The CDR3 runs to 12 residues. V shed 4 bases and J shed 5 bases, with 9 bases lying between them. Germline V gene data show CDR1 as SGHAT and CDR2 as FQNNGV. In nucleotides, the CDR3 is TGTGCCAGCAGCTACCAAGGCCACGAGCAGTACTTC. As protein: CASSYQGHEQYF.